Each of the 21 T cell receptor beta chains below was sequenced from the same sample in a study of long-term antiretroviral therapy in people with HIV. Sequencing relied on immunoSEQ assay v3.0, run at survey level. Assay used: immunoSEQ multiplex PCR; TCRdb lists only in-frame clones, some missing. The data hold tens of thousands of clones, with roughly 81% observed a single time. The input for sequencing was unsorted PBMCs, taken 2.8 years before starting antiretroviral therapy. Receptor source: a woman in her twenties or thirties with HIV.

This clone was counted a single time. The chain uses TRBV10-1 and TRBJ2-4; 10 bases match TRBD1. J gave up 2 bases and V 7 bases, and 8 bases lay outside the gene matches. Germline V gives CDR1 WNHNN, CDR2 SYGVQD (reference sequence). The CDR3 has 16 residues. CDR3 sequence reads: CASIYRTGGTKNIQYF. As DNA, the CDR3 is TGCGCCAGCATCTACCGGACAGGGGGGACCAAAAACATTCAGTACTTC.

CDR3 DNA sequence: TGTGCCAGCAGCGCCGGATCCGGGGAGCTGTTTTTT. Translation: CASSAGSGELFF. The rearrangement uses TRBV11-3 and TRBJ2-2; D is undetermined. The V gene lost 5 bases and the J gene lost 6 bases, with 7 bases spanning the gap. CDR1 is SGHNT and CDR2 is YENEEA in the germline V gene. This CDR3 spans 12 amino acids.

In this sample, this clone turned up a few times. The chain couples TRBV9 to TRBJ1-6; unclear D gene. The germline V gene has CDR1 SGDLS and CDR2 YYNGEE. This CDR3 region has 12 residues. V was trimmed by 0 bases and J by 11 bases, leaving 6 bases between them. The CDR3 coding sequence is TGTGCCAGCAGCGTAGGGGAGGCACCCCTCCACTTT. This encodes CASSVGEAPLHF.

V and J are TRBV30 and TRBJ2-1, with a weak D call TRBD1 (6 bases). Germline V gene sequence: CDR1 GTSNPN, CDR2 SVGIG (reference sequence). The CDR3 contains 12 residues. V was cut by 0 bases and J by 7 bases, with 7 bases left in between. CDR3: CAWSVTGNEQFF. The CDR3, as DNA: TGTGCCTGGAGTGTCACAGGGAATGAGCAGTTCTTC.

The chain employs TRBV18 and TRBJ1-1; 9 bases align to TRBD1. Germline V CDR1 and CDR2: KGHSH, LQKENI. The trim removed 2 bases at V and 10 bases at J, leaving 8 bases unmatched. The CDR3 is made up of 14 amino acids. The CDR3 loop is CASSPEQGAIRAFF. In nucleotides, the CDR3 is TGTGCCAGCTCACCAGAACAGGGGGCGATAAGAGCTTTCTTT.

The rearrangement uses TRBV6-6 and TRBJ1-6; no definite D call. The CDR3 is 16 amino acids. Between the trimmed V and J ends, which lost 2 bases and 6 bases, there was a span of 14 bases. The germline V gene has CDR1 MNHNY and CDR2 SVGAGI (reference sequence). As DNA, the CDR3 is TGTGCCAGCAGTTACGTCCGTCCCTCTACTAATTCACCCCTCCACTTT. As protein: CASSYVRPSTNSPLHF.

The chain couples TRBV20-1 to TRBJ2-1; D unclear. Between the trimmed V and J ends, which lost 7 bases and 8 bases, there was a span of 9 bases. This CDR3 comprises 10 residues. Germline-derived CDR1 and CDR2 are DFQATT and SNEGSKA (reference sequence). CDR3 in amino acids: CSVPIYEQFF. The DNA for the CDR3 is TGCAGTGTCCCAATTTATGAGCAGTTCTTC.

CDR3 sequence: CASGLRTGGDTQYF. The DNA of the CDR3 is TGTGCCAGCGGCCTGAGGACAGGAGGAGATACGCAGTATTTT. The chain has TRBV2 and TRBJ2-3; 7 bases map to TRBD1. Germline lookup yields CDR1 SNHLY and CDR2 FYNNEI. V lost 8 bases to trimming and J lost 5 bases; unmatched junction nucleotides: 10. This CDR3 has 14 amino acids.

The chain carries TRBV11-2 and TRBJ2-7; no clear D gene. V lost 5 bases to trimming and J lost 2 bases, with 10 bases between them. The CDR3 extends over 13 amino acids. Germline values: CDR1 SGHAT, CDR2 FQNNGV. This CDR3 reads CASSREWTYEQYF. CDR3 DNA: TGTGCCAGCAGCCGCGAATGGACCTACGAGCAGTACTTC.

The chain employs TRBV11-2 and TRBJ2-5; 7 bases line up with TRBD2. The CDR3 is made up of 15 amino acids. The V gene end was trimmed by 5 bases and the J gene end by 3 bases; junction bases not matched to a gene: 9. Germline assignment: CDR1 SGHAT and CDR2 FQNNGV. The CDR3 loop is CASSPHDGGKETQYF. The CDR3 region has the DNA TGTGCCAGCAGCCCGCATGACGGGGGGAAAGAGACCCAGTACTTC.

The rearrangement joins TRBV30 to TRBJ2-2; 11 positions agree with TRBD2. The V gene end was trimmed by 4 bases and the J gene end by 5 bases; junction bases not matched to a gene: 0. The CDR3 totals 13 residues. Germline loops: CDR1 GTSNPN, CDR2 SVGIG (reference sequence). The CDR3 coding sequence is TGTGCCTGGACTAGCGGGGGGACCGGGGAGCTGTTTTTT. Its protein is CAWTSGGTGELFF.

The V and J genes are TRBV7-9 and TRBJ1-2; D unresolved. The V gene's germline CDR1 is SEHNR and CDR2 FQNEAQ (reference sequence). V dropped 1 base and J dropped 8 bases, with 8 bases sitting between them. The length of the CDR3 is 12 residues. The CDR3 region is CASSLDVNGYTF. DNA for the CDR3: TGTGCCAGCAGCTTAGATGTGAACGGCTACACCTTC.

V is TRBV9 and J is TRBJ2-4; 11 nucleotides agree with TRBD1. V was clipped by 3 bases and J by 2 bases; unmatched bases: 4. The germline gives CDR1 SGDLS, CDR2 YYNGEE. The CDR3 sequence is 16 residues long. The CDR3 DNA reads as TGTGCCAGCAGCGGGGGACAGGGGGTTTCCAAAAACATTCAGTACTTC. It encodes CASSGGQGVSKNIQYF.

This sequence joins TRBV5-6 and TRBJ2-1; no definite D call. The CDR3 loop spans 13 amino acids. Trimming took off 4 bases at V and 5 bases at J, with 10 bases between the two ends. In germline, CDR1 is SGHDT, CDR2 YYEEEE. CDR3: CASSSTNHNEQFF. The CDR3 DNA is TGTGCCAGCAGCAGTACAAACCACAATGAGCAGTTCTTC. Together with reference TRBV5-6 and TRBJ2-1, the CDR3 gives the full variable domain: DAGVTQSPTHLIKTRGQQVTLRCSPKSGHDTVSWYQQALGQGPQFIFQYYEEEERQRGNFPDRFSGHQFPNYSSELNVNALLLGDSALYLCASSSTNHNEQFFGPGTRLTVL.

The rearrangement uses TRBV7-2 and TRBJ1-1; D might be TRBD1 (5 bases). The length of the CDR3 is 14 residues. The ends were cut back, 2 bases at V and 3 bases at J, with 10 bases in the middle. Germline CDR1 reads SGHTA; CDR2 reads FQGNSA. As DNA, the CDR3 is TGTGCCAGCAGCTTATCAGGGTCCCACACTGAAGCTTTCTTT. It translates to CASSLSGSHTEAFF.

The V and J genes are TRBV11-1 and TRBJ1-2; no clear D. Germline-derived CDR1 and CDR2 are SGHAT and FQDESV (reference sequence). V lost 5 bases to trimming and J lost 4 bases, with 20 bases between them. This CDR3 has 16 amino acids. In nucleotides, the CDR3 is TGTGCCAGCAGCGCACCCCCGCAGGATGTCTCCTATGGCTACACCTTC. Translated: CASSAPPQDVSYGYTF.

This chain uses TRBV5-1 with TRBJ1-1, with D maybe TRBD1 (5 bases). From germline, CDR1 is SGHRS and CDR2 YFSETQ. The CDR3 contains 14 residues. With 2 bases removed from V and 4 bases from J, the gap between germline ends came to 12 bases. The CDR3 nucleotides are TGCGCCAGCAGCTTTCAGGGTGAGAGCACTGAAGCTTTCTTT. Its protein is CASSFQGESTEAFF.

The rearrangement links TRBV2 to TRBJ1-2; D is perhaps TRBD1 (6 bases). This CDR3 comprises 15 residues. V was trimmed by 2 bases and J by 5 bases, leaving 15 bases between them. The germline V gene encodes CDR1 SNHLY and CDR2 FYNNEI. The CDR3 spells CASSEHGQGSYGYTF. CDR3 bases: TGTGCCAGCAGTGAACATGGGCAGGGGTCGTATGGCTACACCTTC.

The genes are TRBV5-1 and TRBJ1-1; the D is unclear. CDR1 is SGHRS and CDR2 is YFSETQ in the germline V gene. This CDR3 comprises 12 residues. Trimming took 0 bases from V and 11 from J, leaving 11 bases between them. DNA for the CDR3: TGCGCCAGCAGCTTGGATGAGACTAGGGCTTTCTTT. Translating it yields CASSLDETRAFF.

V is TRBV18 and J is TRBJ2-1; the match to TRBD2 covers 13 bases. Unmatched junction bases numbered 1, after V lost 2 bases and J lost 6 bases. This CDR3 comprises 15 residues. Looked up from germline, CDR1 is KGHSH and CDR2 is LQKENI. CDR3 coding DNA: TGTGCCAGCTCACCAACTAGCGGGGGGGCCAATGAGCAGTTCTTC. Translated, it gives CASSPTSGGANEQFF. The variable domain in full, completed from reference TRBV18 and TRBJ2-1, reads NAGVMQNPRHLVRRRGQEARLRCSPMKGHSHVYWYRQLPEEGLKFMVYLQKENIIDESGMPKERFSAEFPKEGPSILRIQQVVRGDSAAYFCASSPTSGGANEQFFGPGTRLTVL.

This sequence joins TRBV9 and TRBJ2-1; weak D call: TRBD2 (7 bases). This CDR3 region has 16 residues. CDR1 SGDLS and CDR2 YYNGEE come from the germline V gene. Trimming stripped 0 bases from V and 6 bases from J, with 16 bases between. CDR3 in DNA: TGTGCCAGCAGCGTAGGGTCGGGGGGCGCTTTCAATGAGCAGTTCTTC. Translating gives CASSVGSGGAFNEQFF.